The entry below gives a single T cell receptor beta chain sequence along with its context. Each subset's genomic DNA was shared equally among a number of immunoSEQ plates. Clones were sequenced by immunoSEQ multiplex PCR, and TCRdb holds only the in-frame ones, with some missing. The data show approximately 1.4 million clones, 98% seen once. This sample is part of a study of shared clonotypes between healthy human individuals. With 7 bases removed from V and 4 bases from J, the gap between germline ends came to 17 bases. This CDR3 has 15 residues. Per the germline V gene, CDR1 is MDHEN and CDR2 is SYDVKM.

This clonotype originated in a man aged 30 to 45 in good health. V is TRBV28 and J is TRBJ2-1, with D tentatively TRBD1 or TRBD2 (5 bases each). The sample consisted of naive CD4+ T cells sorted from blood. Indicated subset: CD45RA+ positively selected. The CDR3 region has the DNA TGTGCCAGCAACGGCGGAGGCTCAGGGTACAATGAGCAGTTCTTC. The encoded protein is CASNGGGSGYNEQFF.